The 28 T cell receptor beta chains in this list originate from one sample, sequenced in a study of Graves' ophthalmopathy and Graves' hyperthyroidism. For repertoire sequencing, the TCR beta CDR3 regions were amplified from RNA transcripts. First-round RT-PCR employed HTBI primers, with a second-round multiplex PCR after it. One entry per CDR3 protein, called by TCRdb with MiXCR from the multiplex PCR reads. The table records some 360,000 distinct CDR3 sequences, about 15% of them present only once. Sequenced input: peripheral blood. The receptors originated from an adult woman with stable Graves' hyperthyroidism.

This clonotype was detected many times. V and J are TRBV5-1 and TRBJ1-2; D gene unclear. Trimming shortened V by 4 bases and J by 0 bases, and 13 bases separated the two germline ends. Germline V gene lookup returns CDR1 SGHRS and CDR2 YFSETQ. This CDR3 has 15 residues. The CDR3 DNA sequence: TGCGCCAGCAGCAGAACGGACTCCGCTAACTATGGCTACACCTTC. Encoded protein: CASSRTDSANYGYTF.

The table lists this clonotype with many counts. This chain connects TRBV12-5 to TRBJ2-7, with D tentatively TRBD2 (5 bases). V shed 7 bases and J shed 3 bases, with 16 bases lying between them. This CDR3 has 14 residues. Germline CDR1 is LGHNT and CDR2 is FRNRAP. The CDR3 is CASASEGILYEQYF. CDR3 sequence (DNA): TGTGCTAGTGCGAGTGAGGGAATCCTCTACGAGCAGTACTTC.

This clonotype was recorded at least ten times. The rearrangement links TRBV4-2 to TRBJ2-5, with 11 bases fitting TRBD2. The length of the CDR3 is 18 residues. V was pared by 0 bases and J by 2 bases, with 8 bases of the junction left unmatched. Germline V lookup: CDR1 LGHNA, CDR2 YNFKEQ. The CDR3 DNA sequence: TGTGCCAGCAGCCAAGAGGTAGCGGGAGGGCCCTCACAAGAGACCCAGTACTTC. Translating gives CASSQEVAGGPSQETQYF.

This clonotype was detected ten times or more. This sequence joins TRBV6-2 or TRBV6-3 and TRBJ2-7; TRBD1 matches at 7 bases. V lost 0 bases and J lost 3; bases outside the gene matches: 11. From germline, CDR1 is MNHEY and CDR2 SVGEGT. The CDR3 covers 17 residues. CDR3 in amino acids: CASSYSIRGPNNYEQYF. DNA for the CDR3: TGTGCCAGCAGTTACTCGATAAGGGGGCCTAACAACTACGAGCAGTACTTC.

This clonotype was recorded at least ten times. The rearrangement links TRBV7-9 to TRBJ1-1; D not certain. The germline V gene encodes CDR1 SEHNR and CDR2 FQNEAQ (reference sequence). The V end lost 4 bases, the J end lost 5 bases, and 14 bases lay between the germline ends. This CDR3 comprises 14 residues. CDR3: CASSSEVPGTEAFF. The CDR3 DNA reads TGTGCCAGCAGCTCAGAGGTCCCTGGGACTGAAGCTTTCTTT.

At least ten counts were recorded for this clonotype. The CDR3 region has the DNA TGTGCCAGCAGTTTTGGGACTCCGAGCTCCTACGAGCAGTACTTC. Residues: CASSFGTPSSYEQYF. The chain employs TRBV27 and TRBJ2-7; D perhaps matches TRBD2 (6 bases). This CDR3 has 15 residues. V lost 3 bases, J lost 0 bases, and 12 bases lay in between. The germline V gene encodes CDR1 MNHEY and CDR2 SMNVEV (reference sequence).

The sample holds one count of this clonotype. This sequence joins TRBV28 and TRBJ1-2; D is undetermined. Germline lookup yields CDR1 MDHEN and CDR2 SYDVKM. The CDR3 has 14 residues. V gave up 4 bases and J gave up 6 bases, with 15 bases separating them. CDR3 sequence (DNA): TGTGCCAGCAGTTCCCCCTTCCTCGGGCATGGCTACACCTTC. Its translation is CASSSPFLGHGYTF.

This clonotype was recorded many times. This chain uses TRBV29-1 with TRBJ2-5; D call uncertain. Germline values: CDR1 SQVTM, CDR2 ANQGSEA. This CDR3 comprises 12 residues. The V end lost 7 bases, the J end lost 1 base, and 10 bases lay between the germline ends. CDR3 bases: TGCAGCGCCTGGGCAGGCCAAGAGACCCAGTACTTC. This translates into CSAWAGQETQYF.

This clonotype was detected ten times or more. In DNA, the CDR3 is TGTGCCAGCAGCTTGCAGGGGGCGGCCTACAATGAGCAGTTCTTC. This encodes CASSLQGAAYNEQFF. The chain is built from TRBV7-9 and TRBJ2-1, with 8 bases matching TRBD1. This CDR3 spans 15 amino acids. Germline V gives CDR1 SEHNR, CDR2 FQNEAQ (reference sequence). The V segment lost 3 bases and the J segment 2 bases; nucleotides outside the gene matches: 3.

CDR3 region: CASSYNRRSYEQYF. The CDR3 bases are TGTGCCAGCAGTTACAATAGACGGAGCTACGAGCAGTACTTC. The chain combines TRBV6-5 with TRBJ2-7; no clear D gene. Trimming took off 2 bases at V and 3 bases at J, with 11 bases between the two ends. The CDR3 has 14 residues. Germline V gene data show CDR1 as MNHEY and CDR2 as SVGAGI.

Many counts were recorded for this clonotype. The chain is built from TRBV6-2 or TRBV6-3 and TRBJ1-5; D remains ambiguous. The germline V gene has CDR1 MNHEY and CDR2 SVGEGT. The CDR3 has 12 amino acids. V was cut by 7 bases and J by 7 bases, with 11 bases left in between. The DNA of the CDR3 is TGTGCCAGCACACGTGGGAACCAGCCCCAGCATTTT. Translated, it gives CASTRGNQPQHF.

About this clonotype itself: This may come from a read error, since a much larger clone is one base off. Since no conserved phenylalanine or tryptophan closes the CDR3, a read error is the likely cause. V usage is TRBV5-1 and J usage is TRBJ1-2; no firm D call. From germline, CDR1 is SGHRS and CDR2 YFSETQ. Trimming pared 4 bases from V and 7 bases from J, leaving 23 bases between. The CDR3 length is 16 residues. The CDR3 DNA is TGCGCCAGCAGCCCCCTTGCCGTCACCGTCGGTGGTGGCTACACCCTC. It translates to CASSPLAVTVGGGYTL.

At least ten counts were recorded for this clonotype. CDR3 in amino acids: CASTEGAIYEQYF. CDR3 coding DNA: TGTGCCAGCACGGAGGGTGCCATCTACGAGCAGTACTTC. The chain recombines TRBV6-2 or TRBV6-3 with TRBJ2-7; possible D gene TRBD2, 6 bases. Trimming shortened V by 7 bases and J by 3 bases, and 13 bases separated the two germline ends. The CDR3 is 13 amino acids. The germline CDR1 and CDR2 sequences are MNHEY and SVGEGT.

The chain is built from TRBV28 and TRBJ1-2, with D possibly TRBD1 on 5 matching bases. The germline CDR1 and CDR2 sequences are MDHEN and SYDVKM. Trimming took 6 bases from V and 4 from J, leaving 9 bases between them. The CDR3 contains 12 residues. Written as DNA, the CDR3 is TGTGCCAGCAGACTTGGGGGCTATGGCTACACCTTC. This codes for CASRLGGYGYTF.

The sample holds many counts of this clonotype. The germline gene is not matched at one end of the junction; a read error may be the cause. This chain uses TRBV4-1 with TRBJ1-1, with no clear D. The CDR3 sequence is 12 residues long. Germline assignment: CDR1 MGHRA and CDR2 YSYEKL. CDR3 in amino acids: CASSQVLVTPTF. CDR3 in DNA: TGCGCCAGCAGCCAAGTTCTTGTGACCCCTACCTTT.

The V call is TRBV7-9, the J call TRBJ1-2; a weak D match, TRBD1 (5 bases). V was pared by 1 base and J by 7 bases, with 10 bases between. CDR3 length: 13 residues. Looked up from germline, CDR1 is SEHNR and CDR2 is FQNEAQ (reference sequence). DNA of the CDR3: TGTGCCAGCAGCTTAGGCAGGGCGGGTGGCTACACCTTC. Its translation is CASSLGRAGGYTF.

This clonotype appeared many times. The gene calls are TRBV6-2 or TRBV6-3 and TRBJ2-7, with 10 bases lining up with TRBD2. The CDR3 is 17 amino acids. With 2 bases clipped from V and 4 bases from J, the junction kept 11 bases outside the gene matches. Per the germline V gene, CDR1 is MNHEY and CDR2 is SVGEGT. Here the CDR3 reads CASSYGQREGLEYEQYF. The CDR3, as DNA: TGTGCCAGCAGTTACGGCCAGCGGGAGGGCCTTGAGTACGAGCAGTACTTC.

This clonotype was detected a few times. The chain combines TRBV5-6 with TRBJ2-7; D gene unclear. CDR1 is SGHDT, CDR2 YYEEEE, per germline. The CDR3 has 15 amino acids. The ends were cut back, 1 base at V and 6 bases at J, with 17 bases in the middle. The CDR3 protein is CASSLQPGRIIEQYF. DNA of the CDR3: TGTGCCAGCAGCTTGCAGCCAGGCCGTATTATCGAGCAGTACTTC. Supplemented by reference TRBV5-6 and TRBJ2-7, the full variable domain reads DAGVTQSPTHLIKTRGQQVTLRCSPKSGHDTVSWYQQALGQGPQFIFQYYEEEERQRGNFPDRFSGHQFPNYSSELNVNALLLGDSALYLCASSLQPGRIIEQYFGPGTRLTVT.

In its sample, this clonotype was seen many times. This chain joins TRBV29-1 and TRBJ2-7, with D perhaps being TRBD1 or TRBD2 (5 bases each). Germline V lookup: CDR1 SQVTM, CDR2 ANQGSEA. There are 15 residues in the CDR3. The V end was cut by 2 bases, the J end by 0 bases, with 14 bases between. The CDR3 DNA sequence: TGCAGCGTTGAAACGACAGCCGGGAACTCCTACGAGCAGTACTTC. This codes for CSVETTAGNSYEQYF.

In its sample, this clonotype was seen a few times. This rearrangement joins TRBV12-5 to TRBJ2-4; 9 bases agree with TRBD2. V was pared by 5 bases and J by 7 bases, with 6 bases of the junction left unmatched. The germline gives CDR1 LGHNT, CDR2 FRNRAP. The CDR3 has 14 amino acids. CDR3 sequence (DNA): TGTGCTAGTGGTCGGGGACTAGCAGGGAACATTCAGTACTTC. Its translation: CASGRGLAGNIQYF.

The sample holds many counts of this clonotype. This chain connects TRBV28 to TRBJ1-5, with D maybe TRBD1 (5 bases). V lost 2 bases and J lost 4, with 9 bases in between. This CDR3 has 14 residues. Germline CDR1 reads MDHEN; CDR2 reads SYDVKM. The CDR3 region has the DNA TGTGCCAGCAGTTTAATGGGGCCGAATCAGCCCCAGCATTTT. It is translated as CASSLMGPNQPQHF.

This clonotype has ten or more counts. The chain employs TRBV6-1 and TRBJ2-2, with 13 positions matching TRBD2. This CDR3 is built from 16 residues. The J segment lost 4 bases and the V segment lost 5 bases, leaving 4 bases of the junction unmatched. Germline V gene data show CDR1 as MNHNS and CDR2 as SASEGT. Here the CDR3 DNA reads TGTGCCAGCAGTCTAGGGACTAGCGGGGTCACCGGGGAGCTGTTTTTT. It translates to CASSLGTSGVTGELFF.

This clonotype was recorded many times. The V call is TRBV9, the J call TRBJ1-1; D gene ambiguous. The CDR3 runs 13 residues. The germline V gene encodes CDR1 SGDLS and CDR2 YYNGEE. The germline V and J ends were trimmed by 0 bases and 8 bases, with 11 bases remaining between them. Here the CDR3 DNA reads TGTGCCAGCAGCGTAGCTCGAGACGGCGAAGCTTTCTTT. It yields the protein CASSVARDGEAFF.

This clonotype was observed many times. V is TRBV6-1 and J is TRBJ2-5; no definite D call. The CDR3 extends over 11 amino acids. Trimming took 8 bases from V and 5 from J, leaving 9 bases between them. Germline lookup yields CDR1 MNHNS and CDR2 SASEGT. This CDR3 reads CASRHSETQYF. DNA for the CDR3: TGTGCCAGCCGCCATAGCGAGACCCAGTACTTC.

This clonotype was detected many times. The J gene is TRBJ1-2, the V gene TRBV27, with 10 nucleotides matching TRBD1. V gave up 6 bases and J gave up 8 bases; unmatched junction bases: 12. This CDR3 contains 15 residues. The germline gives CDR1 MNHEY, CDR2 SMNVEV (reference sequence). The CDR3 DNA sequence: TGTGCCAGCAGCCTAAATACCCGGGACAGGGGCGGCTACACCTTC. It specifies CASSLNTRDRGGYTF.

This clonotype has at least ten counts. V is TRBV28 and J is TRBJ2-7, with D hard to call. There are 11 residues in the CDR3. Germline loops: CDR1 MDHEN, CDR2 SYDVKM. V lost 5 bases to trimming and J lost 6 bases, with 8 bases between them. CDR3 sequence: CASSLVGEQYF. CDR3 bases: TGTGCCAGCAGTCTCGTGGGCGAGCAGTACTTC. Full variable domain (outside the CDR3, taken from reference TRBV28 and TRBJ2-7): DVKVTQSSRYLVKRTGEKVFLECVQDMDHENMFWYRQDPGLGLRLIYFSYDVKMKEKGDIPEGYSVSREKKERFSLILESASTNQTSMYLCASSLVGEQYFGPGTRLTVT.

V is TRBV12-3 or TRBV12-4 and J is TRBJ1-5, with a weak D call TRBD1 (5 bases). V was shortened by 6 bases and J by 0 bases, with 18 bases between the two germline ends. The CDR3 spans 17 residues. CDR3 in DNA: TGTGCCAGCAGCCGACAGTGGGTTGGGGATAGCAATCAGCCCCAGCATTTT. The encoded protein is CASSRQWVGDSNQPQHF.

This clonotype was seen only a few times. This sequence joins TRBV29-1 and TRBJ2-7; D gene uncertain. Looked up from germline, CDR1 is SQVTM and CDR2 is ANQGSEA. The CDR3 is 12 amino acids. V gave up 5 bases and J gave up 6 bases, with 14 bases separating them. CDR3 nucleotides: TGCAGCGTTAAGGCCGACCTACTCGAGCAGTACTTC. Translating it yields CSVKADLLEQYF.